Here is one T cell receptor beta chain with its context. Its antigen is unidentified. Using immunoSEQ multiplex PCR, the repertoire was profiled, and TCRdb retains in-frame clones only, with some absent. In the table there are about 10,000 clones, around 89% of which are singletons. Time point meaning: pre-treatment baseline. Samples come from before therapy and from week 3 after the first blockade cycle. Patients had no prior systemic cancer treatment, immunosuppressants or other active cancers. This CDR3 is built from 14 residues. The J segment lost 2 bases and the V segment lost 11 bases, leaving 8 bases of the junction unmatched. Germline lookup yields CDR1 ENHRY and CDR2 SYGVKD. The record originates from a study of blood T cell dynamics during melanoma immunotherapy. The wider study: Patients with metastatic melanoma got pembrolizumab or nivolumab-ipilimumab as first-line care.

Whole-study findings and limits: It remained unknown if the driving T cell clones were melanoma-specific.

The receptor comes from a human donor with melanoma. The material sequenced was blood, taken from a patient treated with checkpoint blockade. This chain uses TRBV10-3 with TRBJ2-7, with 11 positions matching TRBD2. The CDR3 protein is CAGAGTSGTYEQYF. DNA of the CDR3: TGTGCCGGCGCCGGGACTAGCGGTACCTACGAGCAGTACTTC.